Listed here are 16 T cell receptor beta chains from one sample, sequenced in a study of blood T cell repertoires in COVID-19. This table comes from immunoSEQ multiplex PCR, and its TCRdb copy is limited to in-frame clones, with some not included. The data contain 240,000 or so clones, roughly 82% of them singletons. Specimen: peripheral blood. These receptors were collected from a man older than 75 with acute or convalescent COVID-19.

This clone was recorded only once. CDR3 protein: CASSLAPAGAPGELFF. The CDR3, as DNA: TGTGCCAGCAGCTTAGCTCCAGCGGGAGCCCCCGGGGAGCTGTTTTTT. The chain uses TRBV7-9 and TRBJ2-2, with 8 bases that match TRBD2. Germline trimming cut 0 bases from V and 6 bases from J; bases unmatched to any gene: 6. Germline CDR1 is SEHNR and CDR2 is FQNEAQ (reference sequence). This CDR3 comprises 16 residues.

This chain connects TRBV10-2 to TRBJ2-2, with 10 bases lining up with TRBD1. The trim removed 9 bases at V and 6 bases at J, leaving 13 bases unmatched. Germline V gene lookup returns CDR1 WSHSY and CDR2 SAAADI. CDR3 length equals 16 residues. CDR3 DNA sequence: TGCGCCAGTTTAACCCCGGGACAGGGGATGTCCGGGGAGCTGTTTTTT. The encoded protein is CASLTPGQGMSGELFF.

The chain uses TRBV6-5 and TRBJ2-3, with 10 positions matching TRBD1. This CDR3 is 15 amino acids long. V lost 8 bases to trimming and J lost 3 bases; unmatched junction nucleotides: 8. Germline CDR1 MNHEY, CDR2 SVGAGI. The chain's CDR3 is CASETGGAGTDTQYF. The CDR3 nucleotides read TGTGCCAGCGAGACAGGGGGCGCGGGGACAGATACGCAGTATTTT.

V usage is TRBV6-5 and J usage is TRBJ1-5; TRBD1 aligns across 7 bases. Germline values: CDR1 MNHEY, CDR2 SVGAGI. V dropped 6 bases and J dropped 0; count of bases not matched to a gene: 5. The CDR3 covers 15 residues. The CDR3 DNA reads as TGTGCCAGCAGCATGACAGGGAATAGCAATCAGCCCCAGCATTTT. It yields the protein CASSMTGNSNQPQHF.

The chain carries TRBV29-1 and TRBJ1-3; D perhaps matches TRBD1 (5 bases). Germline V lookup: CDR1 SQVTM, CDR2 ANQGSEA. The CDR3 length is 14 residues. The V gene lost 1 base and the J gene lost 2 bases, with 9 bases spanning the gap. CDR3 protein: CSVEAGHTGNTIYF. CDR3 coding DNA: TGCAGCGTTGAAGCAGGACATACTGGAAACACCATATATTTT.

This chain uses TRBV6-5 with TRBJ1-1; D ambiguous. Germline CDR1 is MNHEY and CDR2 is SVGAGI. This CDR3 is 14 amino acids long. V was shortened by 6 bases and J by 1 base, with 12 bases between the two germline ends. CDR3 nucleotide sequence: TGTGCCAGCAGCCTCCAGTTGGCGAACACTGAAGCTTTCTTT. Translation gives CASSLQLANTEAFF.

This clone occurred a few times. The chain employs TRBV2 and TRBJ2-3, with D perhaps TRBD1 (5 bases). Trimming cost V 3 bases and J 2 bases, with 9 bases left between them. CDR3 length equals 14 residues. The germline CDR1 and CDR2 sequences are SNHLY and FYNNEI. The CDR3 DNA reads TGTGCCAGCAGTGAGCAGGGTATCACAGATACGCAGTATTTT. Its protein is CASSEQGITDTQYF.

The chain combines TRBV18 with TRBJ2-1, with 9 bases matching TRBD2. V lost 3 bases to trimming and J lost 7 bases; unmatched junction nucleotides: 7. CDR3 size: 15 residues. CDR1 is KGHSH, CDR2 LQKENI, per germline. The CDR3 DNA reads TGTGCCAGCTCACCTCAGCGGGGGGCGGGGAATGAGCAGTTCTTC. This codes for CASSPQRGAGNEQFF.

V and J are TRBV5-1 and TRBJ2-2, with D possibly being TRBD2 (6 bases). The CDR3 loop spans 15 amino acids. Germline V gene sequence: CDR1 SGHRS, CDR2 YFSETQ. V was cut by 3 bases and J by 3 bases, with 12 bases left in between. The DNA for the CDR3 is TGCGCCAGCAGCTGGGGGGTCTTGGACACCGGGGAGCTGTTTTTT. It codes for CASSWGVLDTGELFF.

In nucleotides, the CDR3 is TGTGCCAGCAGTTACGCCGACAGGGTCGGAAGAAACACCATATATTTT. Translated, it gives CASSYADRVGRNTIYF. The chain recombines TRBV6-6 with TRBJ1-3, with 7 bases aligning to TRBD1. CDR1 MNHNY and CDR2 SVGAGI come from the germline V gene (reference sequence). The V and J ends lost 2 bases and 5 bases, in that order; junction bases with no gene match: 9. This CDR3 spans 16 amino acids.

The chain links TRBV28 to TRBJ1-1; TRBD1 might be the D (6 bases). From germline, CDR1 is MDHEN and CDR2 SYDVKM. Trimming left V 8 bases short and J 1 base short, with 20 bases between. The CDR3 totals 16 residues. The CDR3 region is CASFTLERGGNTEAFF. The CDR3 DNA follows: TGTGCCAGCTTTACCTTAGAAAGGGGGGGGAACACTGAAGCTTTCTTT.

The chain combines TRBV2 with TRBJ2-3; a weak D match, TRBD2 (6 bases). The CDR3 length is 14 residues. Trimming pared 7 bases from V and 1 base from J, leaving 12 bases between. Germline V gene lookup returns CDR1 SNHLY and CDR2 FYNNEI. The CDR3 DNA sequence: TGTGCCAGCAAGGAGGGTTGGGGCACAGATACGCAGTATTTT. It translates to CASKEGWGTDTQYF. Based on the CDR3 plus reference TRBV2 and TRBJ2-3, the full variable domain is EPEVTQTPSHQVTQMGQEVILRCVPISNHLYFYWYRQILGQKVEFLVSFYNNEISEKSEIFDDQFSVERPDGSNFTLKIRSTKLEDSAMYFCASKEGWGTDTQYFGPGTRLTVL.

This clone was observed a handful of times. The genes are TRBV10-1 and TRBJ1-3; TRBD1 might be the D (5 bases). V gave up 3 bases and J gave up 2 bases, with 20 bases separating them. CDR3 length equals 18 residues. CDR1 is WNHNN and CDR2 is SYGVQD in the germline V gene (reference sequence). Here the CDR3 reads CASSEFPGTAIAGNTIYF. The CDR3 nucleotides are TGCGCCAGCAGTGAATTCCCTGGGACTGCTATTGCTGGAAACACCATATATTTT.

The chain employs TRBV21-1 and TRBJ2-4; the D call in the table, TRBD2, was not verified against the DNA. TRBV21-1 is given as a pseudogene. The CDR3 sequence is 20 residues long. CDR3 sequence (DNA): TGTGCCAGCAGCAAAGCGTTCTCTCAGCGGGAGGGTCCGGCCAAAAACATTCAGTACTTC. The encoded protein is CASSKAFSQREGPAKNIQYF.

This rearrangement joins TRBV15 to TRBJ2-5; 9 bases align to TRBD2. The germline V gene encodes CDR1 LNHNV and CDR2 YYDKDF (reference sequence). V dropped 0 bases and J dropped 4; count of bases not matched to a gene: 3. There are 15 residues in the CDR3. CDR3 residues: CATSRDGLARETQYF. The CDR3 DNA sequence: TGTGCCACCAGCAGAGATGGACTAGCGAGAGAGACCCAGTACTTC.

The chain couples TRBV28 to TRBJ2-3; D is possibly TRBD1 (6 bases). From germline, CDR1 is MDHEN and CDR2 SYDVKM. With 2 bases removed from V and 4 bases from J, the gap between germline ends came to 22 bases. This CDR3 contains 18 residues. The CDR3 DNA is TGTGCCAGCAGTTTAATAGTTAGCCTAAGGGGGTCCCCAGATACGCAGTATTTT. It yields the protein CASSLIVSLRGSPDTQYF.